The TCR beta chain described here comes from a study of Ad26.COV2.S vaccination and SARS-CoV-2 variants. Study-level information: The vaccine Ad26.COV2.S was put into the muscle once, or twice with 56 days between.

Libraries were prepared by immunoSEQ multiplex PCR; TCRdb keeps only in-frame clonotypes and omits some of them. The sample shows some 320,000 clones, approximately 86% of them seen only once. Documented treatment: 15 to 20 received Ad26.COV2.S at low or high dose, single or two shots; several received placebo; per-sample allocation not given. Each sample was drawn 63 days after the first injection (of vaccine or placebo). The sequence was collected from a person aged 18-65 years who received the Ad26.COV2.S COVID-19 vaccine or a placebo. Sequencing was performed on peripheral blood, taken in a trial of Ad26.COV2.S vaccine versus placebo.

The CDR3 nucleotides are TGTGCCAGCAGTGAAGTTGAAAAACTGTTTTTT. Protein product: CASSEVEKLFF. The gene calls are TRBV2 and TRBJ1-4; D unresolved. The germline V gene encodes CDR1 SNHLY and CDR2 FYNNEI. The V gene lost 1 base and the J gene lost 7 bases, with 1 base spanning the gap. CDR3 size: 11 residues.